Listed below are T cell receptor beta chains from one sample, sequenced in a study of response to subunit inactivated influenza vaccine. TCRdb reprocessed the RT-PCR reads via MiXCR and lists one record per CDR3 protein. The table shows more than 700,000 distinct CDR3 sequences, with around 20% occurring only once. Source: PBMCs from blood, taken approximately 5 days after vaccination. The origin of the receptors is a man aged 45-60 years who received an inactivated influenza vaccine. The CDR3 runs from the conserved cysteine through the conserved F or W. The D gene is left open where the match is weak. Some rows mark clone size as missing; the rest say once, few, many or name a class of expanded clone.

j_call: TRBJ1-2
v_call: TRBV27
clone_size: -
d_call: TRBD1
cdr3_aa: CASSFGLGQGLDGYTF
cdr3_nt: TGTGCCAGCAGTTTCGGTTTGGGACAGGGTCTCGATGGCTACACCTTC

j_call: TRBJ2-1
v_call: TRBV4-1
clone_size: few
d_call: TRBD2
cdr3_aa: CASSQQFGGGYNEQFF
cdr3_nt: TGCGCCAGCAGCCAACAATTCGGGGGGGGCTACAATGAGCAGTTCTTC

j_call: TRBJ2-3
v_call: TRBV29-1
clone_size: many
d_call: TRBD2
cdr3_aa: CSTSGTSTLSTQYF
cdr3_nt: TGCAGCACCTCCGGGACTAGTACCCTTTCTACGCAGTATTTT

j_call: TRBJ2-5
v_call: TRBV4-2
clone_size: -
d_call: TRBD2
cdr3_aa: CASSQAYDSGEETQYF
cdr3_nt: TGTGCCAGCAGCCAAGCTTACGACAGCGGGGAAGAGACCCAGTACTTC

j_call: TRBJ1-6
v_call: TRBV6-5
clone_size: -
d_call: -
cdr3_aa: CASSRLQSPLHF
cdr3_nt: TGTGCCAGCAGTCGGCTTCAGTCACCCCTCCACTTT

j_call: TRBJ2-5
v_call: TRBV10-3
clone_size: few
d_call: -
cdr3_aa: CAIRGTGEETQYF
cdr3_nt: TGTGCCATCAGGGGGACGGGTGAGGAGACCCAGTACTTC

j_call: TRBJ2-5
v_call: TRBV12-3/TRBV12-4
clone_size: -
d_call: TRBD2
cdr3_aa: CASSSFGRGFQETQYF
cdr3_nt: TGTGCCAGCAGTTCCTTTGGGCGGGGGTTCCAAGAGACCCAGTACTTC

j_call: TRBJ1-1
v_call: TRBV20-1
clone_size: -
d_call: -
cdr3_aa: CSAMRLEIEAFF
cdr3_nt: TGCAGTGCTATGCGACTGGAGATTGAAGCTTTCTTT

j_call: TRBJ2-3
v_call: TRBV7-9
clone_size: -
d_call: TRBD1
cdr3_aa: CASSLDLQGQYF
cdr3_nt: TGTGCCAGCAGCTTAGACCTACAGGGGCAATATTTT

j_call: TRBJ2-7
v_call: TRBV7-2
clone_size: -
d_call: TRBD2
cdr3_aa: CASSSSGSVELYEQYF
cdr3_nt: TGTGCCAGCAGCTCTAGCGGGAGTGTGGAGCTCTACGAGCAGTACTTC

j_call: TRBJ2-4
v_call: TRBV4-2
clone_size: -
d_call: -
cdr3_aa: CASSQDRRGIQYF
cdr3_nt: TGTGCCAGCAGCCAAGATAGAAGGGGCATTCAGTACTTC

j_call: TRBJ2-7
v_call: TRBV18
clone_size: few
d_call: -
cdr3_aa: CASSGTFSYEQYF
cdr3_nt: TGTGCCAGCTCCGGGACATTCTCCTACGAGCAGTACTTC

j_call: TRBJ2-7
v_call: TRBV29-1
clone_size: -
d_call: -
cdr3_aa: CSVEADTSYSYEQYF
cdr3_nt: TGCAGCGTTGAAGCGGACACGTCCTACTCCTACGAGCAGTACTTC

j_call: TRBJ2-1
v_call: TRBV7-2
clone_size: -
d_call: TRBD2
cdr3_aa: CASSIQLAGGRNEQFF
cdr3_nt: TGTGCCAGCAGCATCCAACTAGCGGGAGGACGCAATGAGCAGTTCTTC

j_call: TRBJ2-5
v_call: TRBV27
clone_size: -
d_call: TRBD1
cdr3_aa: CASSFSNRGRGGQETQNF
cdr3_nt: TGTGCCAGCAGTTTTTCAAACAGGGGGAGAGGAGGTCAAGAGACCCAGAACTTC

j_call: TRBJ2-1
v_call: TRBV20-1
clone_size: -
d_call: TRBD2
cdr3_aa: CSASRLADYNEQFF
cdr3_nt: TGCAGTGCTAGTCGACTAGCGGACTACAATGAGCAGTTCTTC

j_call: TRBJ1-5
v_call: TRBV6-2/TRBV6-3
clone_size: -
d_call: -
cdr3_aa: CASIQGRLYSNQPQHF
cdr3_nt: TGTGCCAGCATACAAGGACGCCTTTATAGCAATCAGCCCCAGCATTTT

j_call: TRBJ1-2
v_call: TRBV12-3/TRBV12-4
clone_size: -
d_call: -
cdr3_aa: CASSPRGSNGYTF
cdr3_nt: TGTGCCAGCAGTCCTAGAGGTTCTAATGGCTACACCTTC

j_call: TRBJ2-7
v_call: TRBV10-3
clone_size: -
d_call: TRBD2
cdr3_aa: CAISEPSGRTYEQYF
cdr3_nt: TGTGCCATCAGTGAGCCTAGCGGGAGGACCTACGAGCAGTACTTC

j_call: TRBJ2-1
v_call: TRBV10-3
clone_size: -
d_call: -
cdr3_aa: CAISESTKQDEQFF
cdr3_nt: TGTGCCATCAGTGAGTCGACGAAGCAGGATGAGCAGTTCTTC

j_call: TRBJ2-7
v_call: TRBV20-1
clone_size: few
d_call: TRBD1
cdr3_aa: CSAQGQGESYEQYF
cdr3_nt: TGCAGTGCCCAAGGACAGGGGGAATCCTACGAGCAGTACTTC

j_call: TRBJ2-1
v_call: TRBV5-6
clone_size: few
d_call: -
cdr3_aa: CASSLARGPHSYNEQFF
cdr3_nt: TGTGCCAGCAGCTTGGCCAGGGGCCCCCACTCCTACAATGAGCAGTTCTTC

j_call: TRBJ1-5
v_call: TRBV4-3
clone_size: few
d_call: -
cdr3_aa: CASSQDKGHNQPQHF
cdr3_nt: TGCGCCAGCAGCCAAGATAAGGGTCATAATCAGCCCCAGCATTTT

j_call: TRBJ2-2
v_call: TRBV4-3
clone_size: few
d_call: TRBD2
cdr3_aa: CASSQVGPSGSSGELFF
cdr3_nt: TGCGCCAGCAGCCAAGTAGGGCCTAGCGGGAGCTCCGGGGAGCTGTTTTTT

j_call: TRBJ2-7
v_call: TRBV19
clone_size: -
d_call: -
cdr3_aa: CASSTYNRASYEQYF
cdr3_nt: TGTGCCAGTAGTACTTATAACAGGGCGTCCTACGAGCAGTACTTC

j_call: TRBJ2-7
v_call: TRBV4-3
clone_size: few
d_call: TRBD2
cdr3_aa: CASSQDDWGGEQYF
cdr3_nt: TGCGCCAGCAGCCAAGATGACTGGGGGGGGGAGCAGTACTTC

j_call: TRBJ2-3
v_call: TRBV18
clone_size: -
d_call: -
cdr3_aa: CASSITDSFFGSGSTDTQYF
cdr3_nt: TGTGCCAGCTCAATTACCGACTCGTTTTTTGGAAGCGGCAGCACAGATACGCAGTATTTT

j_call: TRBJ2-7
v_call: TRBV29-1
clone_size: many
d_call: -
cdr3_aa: CSVVGPSGLSAYEQYF
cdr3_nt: TGCAGCGTTGTGGGGCCATCCGGGTTATCAGCCTACGAGCAGTACTTC

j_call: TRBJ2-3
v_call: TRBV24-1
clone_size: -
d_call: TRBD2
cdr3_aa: CATSERTSWLSTDTQYF
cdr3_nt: TGTGCCACCAGTGAACGGACTAGCTGGCTTTCCACAGATACGCAGTATTTT

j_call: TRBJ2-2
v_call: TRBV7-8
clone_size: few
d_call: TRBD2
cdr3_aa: CASSFPGLAGVWTGELFF
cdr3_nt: TGTGCCAGCAGCTTCCCGGGACTAGCGGGAGTCTGGACCGGGGAGCTGTTTTTT

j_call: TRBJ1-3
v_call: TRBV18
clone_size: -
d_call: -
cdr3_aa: CASSPSEGPGNTIYF
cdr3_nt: TGTGCCAGCTCACCTTCAGAAGGGCCTGGAAACACCATATATTTT

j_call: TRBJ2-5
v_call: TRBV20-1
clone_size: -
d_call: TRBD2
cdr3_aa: CSALGGAEETQYF
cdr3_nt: TGCAGTGCCCTCGGGGGGGCCGAGGAGACCCAGTACTTC

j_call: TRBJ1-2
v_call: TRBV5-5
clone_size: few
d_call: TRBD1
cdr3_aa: CASSPDRGLDGYTF
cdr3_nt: TGTGCCAGCAGCCCGGACAGGGGGCTCGATGGCTACACCTTC

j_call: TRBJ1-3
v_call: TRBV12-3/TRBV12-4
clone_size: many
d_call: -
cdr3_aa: CASSLGAGSGNTIYF
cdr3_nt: TGTGCCAGCAGCCTGGGGGCTGGCTCTGGAAACACCATATATTTT

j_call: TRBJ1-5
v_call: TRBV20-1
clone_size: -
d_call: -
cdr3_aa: CSARDPLGQGYSNQPQHF
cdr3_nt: TGCAGTGCTAGAGATCCCTTGGGGCAGGGTTATAGCAATCAGCCCCAGCATTTT

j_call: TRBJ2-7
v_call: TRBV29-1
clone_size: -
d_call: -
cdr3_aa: CSVVGRGGYEQYF
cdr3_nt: TGCAGCGTTGTCGGCAGGGGTGGCTACGAGCAGTACTTC

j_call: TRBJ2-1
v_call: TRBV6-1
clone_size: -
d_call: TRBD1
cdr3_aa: CASSGQGSGYNEQFF
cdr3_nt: TGTGCCAGCAGTGGACAGGGGTCAGGATACAATGAGCAGTTCTTC

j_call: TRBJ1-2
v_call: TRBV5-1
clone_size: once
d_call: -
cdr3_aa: CASSLGFGPTNYGYTF
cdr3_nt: TGCGCCAGCAGCTTGGGATTTGGGCCCACTAACTATGGCTACACCTTC

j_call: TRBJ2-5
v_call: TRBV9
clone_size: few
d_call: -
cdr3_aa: CASSDNGSPQETQYF
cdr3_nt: TGTGCCAGCAGCGATAACGGGAGCCCCCAAGAGACCCAGTACTTC

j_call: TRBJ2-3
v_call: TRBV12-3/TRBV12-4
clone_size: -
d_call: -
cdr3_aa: CASSSDSGESRTDTQYF
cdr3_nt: TGTGCCAGCAGTTCAGATTCAGGGGAGTCTCGCACAGATACGCAGTATTTT

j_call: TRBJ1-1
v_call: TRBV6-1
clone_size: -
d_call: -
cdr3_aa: CASTRSAPGFLEAFF
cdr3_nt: TGTGCCAGCACTCGATCGGCGCCAGGTTTTTTGGAAGCTTTCTTT

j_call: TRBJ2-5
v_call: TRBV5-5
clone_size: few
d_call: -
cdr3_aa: CASSLLGHVQETQYF
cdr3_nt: TGTGCCAGCAGCTTGCTGGGTCACGTACAAGAGACCCAGTACTTC

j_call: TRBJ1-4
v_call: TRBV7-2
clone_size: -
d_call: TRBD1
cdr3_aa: CASSSSPGQGYEKLFF
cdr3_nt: TGTGCCAGCAGCTCCTCCCCGGGACAGGGATATGAAAAACTGTTTTTT

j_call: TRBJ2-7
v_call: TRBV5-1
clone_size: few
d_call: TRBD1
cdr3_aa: CASSRSGGVTYEQYF
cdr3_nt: TGCGCCAGCAGCCGTTCAGGGGGTGTGACCTACGAGCAGTACTTC

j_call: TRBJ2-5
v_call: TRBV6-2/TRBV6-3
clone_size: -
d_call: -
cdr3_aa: CASTEPLRETQYF
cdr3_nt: TGTGCCAGCACCGAACCGCTCAGAGAGACCCAGTACTTC